Listed below are T cell receptor beta chains from one sample, sequenced in a study of shared clonotypes between healthy human individuals. Produced via immunoSEQ multiplex PCR; TCRdb's table is partial and in-frame only. This table holds about 490,000 clones, over 70% found once. Sequencing was carried out using PBMCs. Every receptor here comes from a woman aged 35 to 49 in good health. Some clones in this sample may be carry-over from other donors' samples. Each CDR3 is given with its conserved first and last residue. A D gene is named only where the DNA matches it firmly. Clone size is shown for a subset of rows, as once, few, many or a class of expanded clone.

>TRBV7-9|NA|TRBD2|TRBJ2-1
TGTGCCAGCAGCTCCGGACTAGCCTCGTACAATGAGCAGTTCTTC
CASSSGLASYNEQFF
>TRBV20-1|NA|NA|TRBJ2-3
TGCAGTGCCAATGAGGGGGATACGCAGTATTTT
CSANEGDTQYF
>TRBV11-1|NA|NA|TRBJ2-7
TGTGCCAGCAGCTCCCAGCGAATCTGGGGATACGAGCAGTACTTC
CASSSQRIWGYEQYF
>TRBV10-1|NA|TRBD2|TRBJ2-7
TGCGCCAGCAGTGACGCGACTAGCGGGTCTTACGAGCAGTACTTC
CASSDATSGSYEQYF
>TRBV19|NA|NA|TRBJ2-5
TGTGCCAGTAGTCAGGGAGTAGGAGAGACCCAGTACTTC
CASSQGVGETQYF
>TRBV29-1|NA|TRBD2|TRBJ2-3
TGCAGCGTTGAAGGACTAGCGGGAGGGGTTAGCACAGATACGCAGTATTTT
CSVEGLAGGVSTDTQYF
>TRBV5-5|NA|NA|TRBJ1-5
TGTGCCAGCAGCTTTAATCAGCCCCAGCATTTT
CASSFNQPQHF
>TRBV5-6|many|NA|TRBJ2-1
TGTGCCAGCAGCTTGTGGGCTTCCAATGAGCAGTTCTTC
CASSLWASNEQFF
>TRBV5-1|NA|TRBD2|TRBJ2-1
TGCGCCAGCAGCTTCGGGACTAGCGAGCTCAATGAGCAGTTCTTC
CASSFGTSELNEQFF
>TRBV7-9|NA|TRBD1|TRBJ1-1
TGTGCCAGCAGCACCCGAGACAGGGATGAAGCTTTCTTT
CASSTRDRDEAFF
>TRBV7-2|NA|TRBD2|TRBJ2-7
TGTGCCAGCAGCCCAGGGCCTAGCGGGAGCTTGGACTTC
CASSPGPSGSLDF
>TRBV28|NA|TRBD2|TRBJ2-7
TGTGCCAGCAGTTTAGGGACTAGCGGGAGGGCCTACGAGCAGTACTTC
CASSLGTSGRAYEQYF
>TRBV18|NA|TRBD1|TRBJ1-5
TGTGCCAGCTCTCCACAGGGGACGGTTTGGCAGCCCCAGCATTTT
CASSPQGTVWQPQHF
>TRBV18|NA|NA|TRBJ2-7
TGTGCCAGCTCACCGGGCCGTCCTGAAGAGCAGTACTTC
CASSPGRPEEQYF
>TRBV5-4|NA|NA|TRBJ2-7
TGTGCCAGCAGCTACACAGGTGGGGGACGTCACGAGCAGTACTTC
CASSYTGGGRHEQYF
>TRBV7-9|NA|TRBD2|TRBJ2-3
TGTGCCAGCAGCCCCTCGGACGGCTCCGGACTAGATTCCACAGATACGCAGTATTTT
CASSPSDGSGLDSTDTQYF
>TRBV30|NA|NA|TRBJ2-6
TGTGCCTGGTGTTGGGACTCCCTCTCTGGGGCCAACGTCCTGACTTTC
CAWCWDSLSGANVLTF
>TRBV4-3|NA|NA|TRBJ1-2
TGCGCCAGCAGCCGGGACATCGCCTATGGCTACACCTTC
CASSRDIAYGYTF
>TRBV5-4|NA|TRBD1|TRBJ2-1
TGTGCCAGCAGCTTGGGGACAGGGTCCTACAATGAGCAGTTCTTC
CASSLGTGSYNEQFF
>TRBV2|few|NA|TRBJ2-7
TGTGCCAGCAGTGTTGGGCCTCCATCCGAGCAGTACTTC
CASSVGPPSEQYF
>TRBV4-1|NA|NA|TRBJ2-7
TGCGCCAGCAGAGGGGACCTCAATTCCGAGCATTACTTC
CASRGDLNSEHYF
>TRBV19|many|TRBD2|TRBJ2-4
TGTGCCAGTTCTCTAGCGGGAGTACCTCGCATTCAGTACTTC
CASSLAGVPRIQYF
>TRBV9|NA|NA|TRBJ1-1
TGTGCCAGCAGCGTCGGTGGGGGCAGTGAAGCTTTCTTT
CASSVGGGSEAFF
>TRBV18|NA|NA|TRBJ2-1
TGTGCCAGCTCACCGGTGGCAGGGTTGAATGAGCAGTTCTTC
CASSPVAGLNEQFF
>TRBV11-2|NA|NA|TRBJ2-7
TGTGCCAGCAGCCCAGGGACGGCTCCCTACGAGCAGTACTTC
CASSPGTAPYEQYF
>TRBV5-4|NA|NA|TRBJ2-2
TGTGCCAGCAGTCTGGGCCTGAGGGGTGCAACCGGGGAGCTGTTTTTT
CASSLGLRGATGELFF